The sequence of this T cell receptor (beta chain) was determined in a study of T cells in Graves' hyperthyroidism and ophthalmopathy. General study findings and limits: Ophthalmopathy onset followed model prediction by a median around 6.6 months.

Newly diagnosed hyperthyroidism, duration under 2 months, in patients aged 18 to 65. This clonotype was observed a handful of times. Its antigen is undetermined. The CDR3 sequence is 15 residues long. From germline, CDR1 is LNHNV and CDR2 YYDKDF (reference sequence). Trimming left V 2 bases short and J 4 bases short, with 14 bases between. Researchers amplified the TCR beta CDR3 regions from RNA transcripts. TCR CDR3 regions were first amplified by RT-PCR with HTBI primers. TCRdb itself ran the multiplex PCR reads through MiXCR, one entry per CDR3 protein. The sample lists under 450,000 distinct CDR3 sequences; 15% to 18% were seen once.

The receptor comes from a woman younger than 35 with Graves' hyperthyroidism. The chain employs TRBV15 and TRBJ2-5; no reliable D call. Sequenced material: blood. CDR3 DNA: TGTGCCACCAGCAGAACTCTGGGTCCTACAGAGACCCAGTACTTC. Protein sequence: CATSRTLGPTETQYF. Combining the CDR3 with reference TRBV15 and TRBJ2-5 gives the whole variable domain DAMVIQNPRYQVTQFGKPVTLSCSQTLNHNVMYWYQQKSSQAPKLLFHYYDKDFNNEADTPDNFQSRRPNTSFCFLDIRSPGLGDTAMYLCATSRTLGPTETQYFGPGTRLLVL.